The rows below give T cell receptor beta chains drawn from one sample of a study of T-cell reconstitution after alpha-beta-depleted transplantation in children. Using its own MiXCR run on the PCR reads, TCRdb lists one record per CDR3 protein. The sample includes 100,000 or so distinct CDR3 sequences, around a quarter of them seen just once. The sequenced sample was PBMCs, obtained before TCRalphabeta/CD19-depleted stem cell transplant. Receptors originate from a boy younger than 10 with acute lymphoblastic leukemia, due to receive a stem cell transplant. Both conserved end residues are part of each CDR3. Fields, in order: J gene, V gene, D gene, CDR3 protein. D genes are given only for firm matches.

j_gene: TRBJ2-7
v_gene: TRBV20-1
d_gene: TRBD2
CDR3aa: CSARNRPSGRAGSYEQYF

j_gene: TRBJ2-6
v_gene: TRBV12-3/TRBV12-4
d_gene: TRBD1
CDR3aa: CASFTGVGANVLTF

j_gene: TRBJ2-1
v_gene: TRBV7-8
d_gene: TRBD2
CDR3aa: CASTQGMGTTSYNEQFF

j_gene: TRBJ2-1
v_gene: TRBV9
d_gene: TRBD2
CDR3aa: CASSVGTSGYNEQFF

j_gene: TRBJ2-1
v_gene: TRBV5-5
d_gene: .
CDR3aa: CASSLRGDQMYNEQFF

j_gene: TRBJ2-1
v_gene: TRBV6-2/TRBV6-3
d_gene: TRBD2
CDR3aa: CASRRLAGLYNEQFF

j_gene: TRBJ2-7
v_gene: TRBV27
d_gene: .
CDR3aa: CASSFLRGGEQYF

j_gene: TRBJ2-5
v_gene: TRBV7-2
d_gene: .
CDR3aa: CASSFTLLQKRETQYF

j_gene: TRBJ2-5
v_gene: TRBV5-1
d_gene: .
CDR3aa: CASRSAGIKETQYF

j_gene: TRBJ1-1
v_gene: TRBV2
d_gene: .
CDR3aa: CASMQPENTEAFF

j_gene: TRBJ2-2
v_gene: TRBV28
d_gene: TRBD2
CDR3aa: CASSGTSGVTGELFF

j_gene: TRBJ2-1
v_gene: TRBV12-3/TRBV12-4
d_gene: .
CDR3aa: CASSFNSGARKF

j_gene: TRBJ2-3
v_gene: TRBV7-2
d_gene: .
CDR3aa: CASSLDQGFADTQYF

j_gene: TRBJ2-3
v_gene: TRBV7-9
d_gene: .
CDR3aa: CASRGSGDTQYF

j_gene: TRBJ2-7
v_gene: TRBV5-1
d_gene: TRBD1
CDR3aa: CASSWVQGAYDEQYF

j_gene: TRBJ2-3
v_gene: TRBV6-2/TRBV6-3
d_gene: .
CDR3aa: CASGARPSGGPTDTQYF

j_gene: TRBJ2-1
v_gene: TRBV4-1
d_gene: TRBD2
CDR3aa: CASSQETSGGQTYNEQFF

j_gene: TRBJ1-2
v_gene: TRBV5-6
d_gene: TRBD1
CDR3aa: CASSTSNFPSDREFLGYTF

j_gene: TRBJ2-7
v_gene: TRBV7-9
d_gene: .
CDR3aa: CASITAEGPSF

j_gene: TRBJ2-7
v_gene: TRBV10-3
d_gene: .
CDR3aa: CAIRKEGPGQEQYF

j_gene: TRBJ2-3
v_gene: TRBV10-3
d_gene: .
CDR3aa: CAISEVDGTDTQYF

j_gene: TRBJ1-6
v_gene: TRBV5-1
d_gene: TRBD1
CDR3aa: CASSGQGNSPLHF

j_gene: TRBJ2-1
v_gene: TRBV10-3
d_gene: TRBD2
CDR3aa: CAISESVAGEFNEQFF

j_gene: TRBJ2-7
v_gene: TRBV7-6
d_gene: TRBD2
CDR3aa: CASSPGGGYEQYF

j_gene: TRBJ2-7
v_gene: TRBV20-1
d_gene: .
CDR3aa: CSAGTGTYEQYF

j_gene: TRBJ2-1
v_gene: TRBV11-2
d_gene: .
CDR3aa: CASSGLSGGYYNEQFF

j_gene: TRBJ1-4
v_gene: TRBV5-1
d_gene: .
CDR3aa: CASSLGTASNEKLFF

j_gene: TRBJ2-3
v_gene: TRBV18
d_gene: .
CDR3aa: CASSPLTGASSTDTQYF

j_gene: TRBJ2-1
v_gene: TRBV4-3
d_gene: TRBD2
CDR3aa: CASSPLAGGGEQFF

j_gene: TRBJ2-5
v_gene: TRBV20-1
d_gene: .
CDR3aa: CSASGRGETQYF

j_gene: TRBJ2-7
v_gene: TRBV5-8
d_gene: TRBD1
CDR3aa: CASLQDRAISYEQYF

j_gene: TRBJ2-1
v_gene: TRBV20-1
d_gene: .
CDR3aa: CSARAESSYNEQFF

j_gene: TRBJ2-3
v_gene: TRBV11-2
d_gene: .
CDR3aa: CASSDDVADAQYF

j_gene: TRBJ2-1
v_gene: TRBV12-3/TRBV12-4
d_gene: .
CDR3aa: CASSLGVYNEQFF

j_gene: TRBJ2-3
v_gene: TRBV4-3
d_gene: TRBD1
CDR3aa: CASSQGARETDTQYF

j_gene: TRBJ2-1
v_gene: TRBV7-3
d_gene: .
CDR3aa: CASSLGGAVNEQFF

j_gene: TRBJ2-3
v_gene: TRBV5-5
d_gene: TRBD1
CDR3aa: CASSLVFQGDDTQYF

j_gene: TRBJ1-4
v_gene: TRBV4-1
d_gene: .
CDR3aa: CASSRPWGTTNEKLFF

j_gene: TRBJ2-3
v_gene: TRBV10-3
d_gene: TRBD2
CDR3aa: CAISEWSTQQSTSGGADTQYF

j_gene: TRBJ2-5
v_gene: TRBV5-1
d_gene: .
CDR3aa: CASSLGLRVPETQYF

j_gene: TRBJ1-5
v_gene: TRBV18
d_gene: .
CDR3aa: CASSPGSGKPNQPQHF

j_gene: TRBJ2-7
v_gene: TRBV5-1
d_gene: .
CDR3aa: CASRDLGVYEQYF

j_gene: TRBJ2-2
v_gene: TRBV5-1
d_gene: .
CDR3aa: CASSLDGTNTGELFF

j_gene: TRBJ2-7
v_gene: TRBV24-1
d_gene: TRBD1
CDR3aa: CATSGTGKNEQYF

j_gene: TRBJ2-7
v_gene: TRBV5-1
d_gene: .
CDR3aa: CASSLSGETYEQYF

j_gene: TRBJ1-2
v_gene: TRBV5-1
d_gene: .
CDR3aa: CASSFDKTYGYTF

j_gene: TRBJ2-5
v_gene: TRBV6-4
d_gene: .
CDR3aa: CASSEAEEETQYF